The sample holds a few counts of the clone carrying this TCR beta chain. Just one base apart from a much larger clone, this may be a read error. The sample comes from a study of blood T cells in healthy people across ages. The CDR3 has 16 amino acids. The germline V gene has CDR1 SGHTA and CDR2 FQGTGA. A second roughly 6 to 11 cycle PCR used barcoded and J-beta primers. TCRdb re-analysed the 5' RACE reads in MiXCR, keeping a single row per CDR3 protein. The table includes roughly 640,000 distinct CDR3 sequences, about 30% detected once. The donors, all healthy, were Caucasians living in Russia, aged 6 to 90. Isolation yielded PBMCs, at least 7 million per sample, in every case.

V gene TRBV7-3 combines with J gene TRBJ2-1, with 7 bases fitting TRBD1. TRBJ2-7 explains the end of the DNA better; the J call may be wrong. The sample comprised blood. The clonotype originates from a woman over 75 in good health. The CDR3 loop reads CASSLLLGGPYNEQYF. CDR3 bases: TGTGCCAGCAGCTTACTGTTAGGGGGCCCCTACAATGAGCAGTACTTC.